This T cell receptor beta chain originates from a study of blood T cells in healthy people across ages. In the study overall: Capturing about one barcoded beta molecule per two T cells was achieved by template switching.

The second PCR ran roughly 7 to 11 cycles with a sample-barcoded 5' primer and J-beta primers. Each cDNA molecule was tagged by a template-switch adaptor with 12 random nucleotides. Each single sample gave us at least 2.5 million CDR3-containing paired-end reads. TCRdb reprocessed the 5' RACE reads via MiXCR and lists one record per CDR3 protein. The table includes 780,000 or so distinct CDR3 sequences, around 25% detected once. V trimming: 3 bases; J trimming: 2 bases; junction bases outside the gene matches: 14. This CDR3 is built from 18 residues. Germline V gives CDR1 SEHNR, CDR2 FQNEAQ (reference sequence). These same data were also listed under a study on T cells of mothers and their children. That source adds: Material was donated by three healthy Caucasian mothers and their six children.

This receptor was taken from a boy between 10 and 17 years old in good health. This sequence joins TRBV7-9 and TRBJ2-3; 7 nucleotides align to TRBD2. The material sequenced was blood. The CDR3 loop is CASSFPPGGRGITDTQYF. The CDR3 DNA reads as TGTGCCAGCAGCTTCCCCCCAGGTGGGCGGGGGATCACAGATACGCAGTATTTT.